A selection of T cell receptor beta chains follows, all from one sample in a study of OX40 agonist ivuxolimab in advanced cancers. Data came from immunoSEQ multiplex PCR; TCRdb stores just in-frame clones and leaves some out. The sample shows tens of thousands of clones, approximately 91% of them seen only once. Sequencing was performed on CD4+ or CD8+ T cells sorted from blood, taken in a trial of the OX40 agonist ivuxolimab. These receptors all come from an adult with an advanced solid tumor such as melanoma, head and neck, liver or kidney cancer. CDR3s include the opening cysteine and the closing phenylalanine or tryptophan. The D gene is left open where the match is weak. Size tells how often a clone was seen (once, few, many) or the class of an expanded clone, and some rows leave it out.

-	TRBJ2-7	TRBV6-5	TRBD1	CASRKTGSSYEQYF	TGTGCCAGCAGGAAGACAGGGAGCTCCTACGAGCAGTACTTC
-	TRBJ2-3	TRBV2	-	CASRGAQYSDTQYF	TGTGCCAGCCGGGGCGCCCAGTATTCGGATACGCAGTATTTT
-	TRBJ2-7	TRBV14	-	CASSPYNSYEQYF	TGTGCCAGCAGCCCTTACAACTCCTACGAGCAGTACTTC
-	TRBJ2-7	TRBV11-3	TRBD1	CASSLIQGPTYEQYF	TGTGCCAGCAGCTTAATACAGGGGCCGACCTACGAGCAGTACTTC
-	TRBJ2-4	TRBV7-9	TRBD2	CASSLGAGVGKNIQYF	TGTGCCAGCAGCTTAGGGGCGGGAGTCGGCAAAAACATTCAGTACTTC
once	TRBJ2-5	TRBV28	-	CASSQETQYF	TGTGCCAGCAGTCAAGAGACCCAGTACTTC
-	TRBJ1-1	TRBV20-1	-	CSATMNTEAFF	TGCAGTGCTACGATGAACACTGAAGCTTTCTTT
-	TRBJ1-2	TRBV9	-	CASRYGTGGYTF	TGTGCCAGCAGGTACGGGACTGGGGGCTACACCTTC
-	TRBJ2-7	TRBV5-6	TRBD2	CASSWSGTTKLYEQYF	TGTGCCAGCAGCTGGAGCGGGACTACTAAACTCTACGAGCAGTACTTC
-	TRBJ2-3	TRBV4-1	-	CASSFRGGLTDTQYF	TGCGCCAGCAGTTTTAGAGGGGGTCTCACAGATACGCAGTATTTT